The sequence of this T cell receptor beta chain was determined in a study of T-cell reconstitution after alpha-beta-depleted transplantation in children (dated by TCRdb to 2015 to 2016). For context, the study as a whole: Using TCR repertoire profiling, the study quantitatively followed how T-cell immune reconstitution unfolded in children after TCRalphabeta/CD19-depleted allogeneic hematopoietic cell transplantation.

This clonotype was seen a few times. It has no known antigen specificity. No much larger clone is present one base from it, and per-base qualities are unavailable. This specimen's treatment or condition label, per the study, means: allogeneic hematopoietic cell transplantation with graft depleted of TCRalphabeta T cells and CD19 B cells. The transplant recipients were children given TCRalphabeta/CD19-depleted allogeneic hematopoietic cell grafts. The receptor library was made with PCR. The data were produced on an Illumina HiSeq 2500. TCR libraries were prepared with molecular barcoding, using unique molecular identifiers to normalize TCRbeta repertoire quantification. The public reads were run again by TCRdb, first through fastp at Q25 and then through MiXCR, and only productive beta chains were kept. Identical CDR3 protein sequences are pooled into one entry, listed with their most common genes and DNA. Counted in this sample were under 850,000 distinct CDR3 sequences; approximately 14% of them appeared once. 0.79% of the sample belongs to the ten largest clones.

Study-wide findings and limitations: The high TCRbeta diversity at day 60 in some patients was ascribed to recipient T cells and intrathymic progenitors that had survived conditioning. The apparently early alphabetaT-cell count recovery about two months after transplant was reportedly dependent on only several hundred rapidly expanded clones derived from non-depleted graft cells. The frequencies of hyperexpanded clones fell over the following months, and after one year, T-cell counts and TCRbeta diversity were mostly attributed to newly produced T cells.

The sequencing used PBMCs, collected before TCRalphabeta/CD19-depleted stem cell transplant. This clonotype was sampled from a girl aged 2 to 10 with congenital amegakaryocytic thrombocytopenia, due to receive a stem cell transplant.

The bases are TGTGCCAGCAGTTTAGCTAGCGCGAGGGGCGAGCAGTACTTC. Its protein reads: CASSLASARGEQYF. The chain was built from TRBV12-3 or TRBV12-4 and TRBJ2-7; the D assignment is uncertain and may be TRBD1 or TRBD2, with 5 bases supporting each. The CDR3 starts with the cysteine, ends with the phenylalanine, and has 14 residues. The only DNA kept is the CDR3, 42 bases in frame from the first base. At the junction V is shortened by 0 bases and J by 6 bases, with 12 bases in between.